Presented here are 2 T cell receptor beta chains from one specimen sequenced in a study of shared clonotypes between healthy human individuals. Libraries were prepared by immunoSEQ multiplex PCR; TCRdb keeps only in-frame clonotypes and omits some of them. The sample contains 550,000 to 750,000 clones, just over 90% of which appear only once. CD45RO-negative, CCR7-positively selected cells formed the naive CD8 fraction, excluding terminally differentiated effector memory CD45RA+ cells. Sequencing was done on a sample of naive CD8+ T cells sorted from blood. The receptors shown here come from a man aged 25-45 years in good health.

Here the CDR3 DNA reads TGCGCCAGCACCCCCACAGGTTATTTCACCGGGGAGCTGTTTTTT. Its translation: CASTPTGYFTGELFF. The V and J genes are TRBV5-1 and TRBJ2-2, with D perhaps matching TRBD1 (5 bases). CDR3 length equals 15 residues. V was clipped by 6 bases and J by 4 bases, with 16 bases between them. Germline CDR1 SGHRS, CDR2 YFSETQ.

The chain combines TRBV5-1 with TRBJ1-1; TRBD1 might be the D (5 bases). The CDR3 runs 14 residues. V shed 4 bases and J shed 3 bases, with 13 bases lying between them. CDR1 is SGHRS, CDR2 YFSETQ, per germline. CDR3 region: CASSTTQGYTEAFF. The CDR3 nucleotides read TGCGCCAGCAGCACCACCCAGGGATACACTGAAGCTTTCTTT.